Detailed here is one T cell receptor beta chain. There are 15 residues in the CDR3. The V gene's germline CDR1 is SGHTA and CDR2 FQGNSA. After removal of 1 base from V and 3 bases from J, the junction contained 4 bases not matched to a gene. With random hexamers, roughly 0.45 to 1 ug RNA was reverse transcribed. MiXCR, run by TCRdb on the immunoSEQ multiplex PCR reads, gives a single entry per CDR3 protein. The table records some 18,000 distinct CDR3 sequences, roughly 95% of them present only once. These data originate in a study of CD8 T cells in Susac syndrome. CD8+ and CD4+ blood T cells underwent TCR beta sequencing.

The sequenced material came from CD8+ T cells from PBMCs. The rearrangement links TRBV7-2 to TRBJ2-5; TRBD2 matches at 8 bases. This TCR came from a human donor in good health. CDR3 region: CASSLGALAEETQYF. The CDR3 DNA follows: TGTGCCAGCAGCTTAGGGGCACTAGCGGAAGAGACCCAGTACTTC.